This TCR beta chain was captured by sequencing in a study of OX40 agonist ivuxolimab in advanced cancers. Overall study results and limits: Some of the lowest clonal expansion was seen in partial responders at 0.1-3.0 mg/kg.

The germline V gene has CDR1 MNHNS and CDR2 SASEGT. V was clipped by 3 bases and J by 4 bases; unmatched bases: 5. The CDR3 loop spans 15 amino acids. Clones were read by immunoSEQ multiplex PCR, and TCRdb kept only the in-frame ones, dropping some. The sample carries 60,000 to 85,000 clones, over 75% recorded once. Enrollment shut out patients with autoimmune disease history or systemic immunosuppression. Blood draws occurred at baseline, cycle 4 day 1, and cycle 7 day 1. Of note for this clone: Its antigen is not known.

This material consisted of CD4+ or CD8+ T cells sorted from blood, taken in a trial of the OX40 agonist ivuxolimab. The chain carries TRBV6-1 and TRBJ2-1; 8 nucleotides match TRBD1. The origin of this receptor is an adult with an advanced solid tumor such as melanoma, head and neck, liver or kidney cancer. The CDR3 coding sequence is TGTGCCAGCAGTGACCAGGACAGGGTATACAATGAGCAGTTCTTC. Protein sequence: CASSDQDRVYNEQFF.